The source of this T cell receptor (beta chain) is a study of persistence of HIV-infected CD4 T cells (dated by TCRdb to about 2020). Study-level background: The median time the participants had spent on suppressive ART was 8 years. Peripheral blood samples of up to 180 mL were collected at multiple time points, except for a couple of participants, who underwent leukapheresis at a single time point. Proviral sequencing was used to assess clonality among infected cells, whereas TCRbeta sequencing gauged the clonality of all cells within each sorted population. The study isolated CMV- and HIV-1 Gag-responding CD4+ T cells from ART-treated individuals to examine antigen-driven clonal expansion of HIV-1-infected cells. For the TCR cluster analysis across participants, about 8 participants were included for CMV and about seven participants for Gag.

Points the paper makes about the study in general: Bulk TCR analyses could not be restricted to the rare CMV-responding cells that actually carried HIV-1 proviruses. Enrichment of degenerate expanded CDR3beta sequences was found in antigen-responding cells, suggesting convergent selection of CD4+ responses to CMV and Gag. Only a small number of individuals took part in the study, and only a limited range of antigens was tested. TCR oligoclonality correlated with proviral oligoclonality within the same sorted populations. TCRbeta richness in CMV- and Gag-responding cells was significantly lower than in anti-CD3/anti-CD28-responding cells; CMV-responding cells had higher oligoclonality than CD3/CD28-stimulated and Gag-responding cells.

The immunoSEQ hsTCRB assay version 4, run in survey mode, was used to sequence TCRbeta repertoires from genomic DNA. For TCRbeta sequencing, genomic DNA was diluted to 8 to 10 ng/uL, with up to 1 ug used per sample. Per the source publication's procedure: Analysis of the TCRbeta data was done in ImmunoSeq Analyzer 3.0, and diversity was computed on productive nucleotide rearrangements. The improved Chao index was used to estimate lower-bound TCR diversity, and the Gini coefficient was used to estimate clonality using the Immunarch R package. Different nucleotide rearrangements encoding the same CDR3beta amino acid sequence were counted as distinct clonotypes. Differential abundance analysis found TCRbeta sequences that were significantly enriched in antigen-responding cells compared with anti-CD3/anti-CD28-activated cells. GLIPH2 grouped TCRs by predicted peptide-MHC specificity, both within each participant and across combined participant data sets. TCRdb carries this immuneACCESS record with in-frame sequences only. Its versions omit some clonotypes, under half of them owing to an unresolved V gene in the studies checked, with the rest unexplained. That table is the source of V, J and clone size, and D and trimming were worked out from the DNA. This sample has about 20,000 clones in its table, and approximately 65% of those were observed once. The ten biggest clones cover about 1.9% of the sample.

The treatment or condition label here, explained by the study, means: suppressive antiretroviral therapy. Cells were stimulated with a pool of overlapping HIV-1 Gag 15-mer peptides at approximately 0.92 ug per peptide per mL. Responding CD4+ T cells were sorted on the basis of upregulation of both CD40 ligand and CD69. HIV-1-infected adults in whom suppressive ART had been started during chronic infection were enrolled as participants. For at least 4 years, participants had undetectable plasma HIV-1 RNA, below 50 copies/mL. To be included, participants needed a CD4+ T cell count above 400 cells/uL and a positive CMV serology. Before stimulation, PBMCs were isolated using density centrifugation and depleted of CD8+ T cells. For 15 to 20 hours, CD8-depleted PBMCs were stimulated with anti-CD28/CD49d costimulation, a CD40-blocking antibody, and enfuvirtide, which was added to prevent new infections. Cell sorting was performed on a Beckman Coulter MoFlo Legacy or XDP sorter, and dead cells were excluded with propidium iodide. Genomic DNA was extracted with the QIAamp DNA Mini Kit for samples above one million cells, otherwise with the Quick-DNA Microprep Kit.

The germline V gene (reference sequence) sets CDR1 to GTSNPN and CDR2 to SVGIG. Unmatched junction bases come to 4, with V trimmed by 4 bases and J by 0 bases. The CDR3 sequence holds 15 residues, the cysteine and phenylalanine included. Solely the CDR3 DNA is kept, with 45 bases framed from the first base. Turning to this clone: Its cognate antigen has yet to be identified. Base qualities were left out, and no much larger clone turns up one base away.

The V and J genes are TRBV30 and TRBJ2-1; TRBD2 aligns with 9 central bases. The sequenced sample was CD4+ T cells sorted from PBMCs after roughly 18-hour stimulation, obtained from a patient who received antiretroviral therapy. Read against the paper, the sample's cell subset or site label means: CD40L+CD69+ CD4 T cells responding to HIV-1 Gag peptides. The receptor comes from an adult woman with HIV who was CMV-seropositive. The DNA is TGTGCCTGGACCAAGACTAGCGGCTCCTACAATGAGCAGTTCTTC. It codes for CAWTKTSGSYNEQFF.